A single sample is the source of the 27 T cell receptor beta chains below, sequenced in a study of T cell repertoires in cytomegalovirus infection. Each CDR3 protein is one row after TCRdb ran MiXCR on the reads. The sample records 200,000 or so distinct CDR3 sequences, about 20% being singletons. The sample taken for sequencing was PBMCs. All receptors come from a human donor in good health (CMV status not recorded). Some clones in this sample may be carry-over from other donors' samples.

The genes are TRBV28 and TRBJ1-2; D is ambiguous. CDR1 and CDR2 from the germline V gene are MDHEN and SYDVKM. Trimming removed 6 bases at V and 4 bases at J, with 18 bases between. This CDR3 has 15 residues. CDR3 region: CASRPLPGATYGYTF. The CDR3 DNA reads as TGTGCCAGCAGACCCTTGCCGGGCGCTACCTATGGCTACACCTTC.

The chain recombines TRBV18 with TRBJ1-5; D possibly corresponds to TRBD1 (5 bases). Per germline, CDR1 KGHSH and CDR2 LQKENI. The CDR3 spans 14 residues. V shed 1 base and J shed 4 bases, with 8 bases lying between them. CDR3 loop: CASSPQGRNQPQHF. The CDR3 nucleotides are TGTGCCAGCTCACCACAGGGGAGGAATCAGCCCCAGCATTTT.

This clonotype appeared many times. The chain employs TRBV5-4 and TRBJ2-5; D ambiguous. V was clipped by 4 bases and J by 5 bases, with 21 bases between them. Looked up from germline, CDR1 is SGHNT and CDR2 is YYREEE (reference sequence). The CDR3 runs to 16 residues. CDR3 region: CASSPNTKVLGETQYF. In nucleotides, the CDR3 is TGTGCCAGCAGCCCTAATACGAAGGTACTCGGGGAGACCCAGTACTTC.

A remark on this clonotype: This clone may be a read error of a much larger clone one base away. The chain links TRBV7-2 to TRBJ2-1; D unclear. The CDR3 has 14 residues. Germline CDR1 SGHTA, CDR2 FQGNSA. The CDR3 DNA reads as TGTGCCAGCAGCTTCAATAGGTTCCTAAATGAGCAGCTCTTC. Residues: CASSFNRFLNEQLF.

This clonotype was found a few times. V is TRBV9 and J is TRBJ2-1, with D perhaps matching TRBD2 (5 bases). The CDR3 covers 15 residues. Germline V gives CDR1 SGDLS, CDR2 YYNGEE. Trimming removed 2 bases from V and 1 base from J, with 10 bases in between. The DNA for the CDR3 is TGTGCCAGCAGCGTCCTTACGGGGTCCTACAATGAGCAGTTCTTC. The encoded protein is CASSVLTGSYNEQFF.

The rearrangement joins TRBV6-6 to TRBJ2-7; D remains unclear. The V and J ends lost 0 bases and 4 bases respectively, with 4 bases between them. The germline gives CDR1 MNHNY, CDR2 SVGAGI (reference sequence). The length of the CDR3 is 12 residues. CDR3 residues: CASSYSVYEQYF. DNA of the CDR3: TGTGCCAGCAGTTACTCCGTTTACGAGCAGTACTTC.

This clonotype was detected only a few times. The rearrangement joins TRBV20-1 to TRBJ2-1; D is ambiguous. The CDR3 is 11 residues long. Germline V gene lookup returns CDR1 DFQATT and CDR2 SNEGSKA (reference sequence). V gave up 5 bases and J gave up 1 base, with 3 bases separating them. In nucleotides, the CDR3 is TGCAGTGCTTCATCCTACAATGAGCAGTTCTTC. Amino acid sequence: CSASSYNEQFF.

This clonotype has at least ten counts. This CDR3 is CATSISRQGIFSGELFF. The CDR3 DNA follows: TGTGCCACCAGCATATCCCGACAGGGGATCTTTTCCGGGGAGCTGTTTTTT. J is TRBJ2-2 and V is TRBV24-1; TRBD1 matches 8 bases. CDR1 is KGHDR, CDR2 SFDVKD, per germline. V dropped 7 bases and J dropped 6; count of bases not matched to a gene: 15. This CDR3 is built from 17 residues.

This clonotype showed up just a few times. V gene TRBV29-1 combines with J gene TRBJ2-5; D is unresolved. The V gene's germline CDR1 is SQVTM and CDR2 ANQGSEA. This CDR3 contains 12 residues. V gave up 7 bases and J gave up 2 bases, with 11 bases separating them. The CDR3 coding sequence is TGCAGCGCCTGGGGTCTACAAGAGACCCAGTACTTC. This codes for CSAWGLQETQYF. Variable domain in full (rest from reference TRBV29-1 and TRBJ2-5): SAVISQKPSRDICQRGTSLTIQCQVDSQVTMMFWYRQQPGQSLTLIATANQGSEATYESGFVIDKFPISRPNLTFSTLTVSNMSPEDSSIYLCSAWGLQETQYFGPGTRLLVL.

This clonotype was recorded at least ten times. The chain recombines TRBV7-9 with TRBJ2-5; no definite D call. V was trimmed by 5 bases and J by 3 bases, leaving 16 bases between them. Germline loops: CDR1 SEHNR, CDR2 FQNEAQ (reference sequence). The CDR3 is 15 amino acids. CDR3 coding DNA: TGTGCCAGCAGCCCCCTAACAAGGTCAAAAGAGACCCAGTACTTC. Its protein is CASSPLTRSKETQYF.

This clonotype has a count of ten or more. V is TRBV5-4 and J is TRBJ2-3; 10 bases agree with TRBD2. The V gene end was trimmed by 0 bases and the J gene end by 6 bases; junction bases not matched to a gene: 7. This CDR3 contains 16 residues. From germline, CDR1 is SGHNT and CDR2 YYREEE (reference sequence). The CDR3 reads CASSLDQREGLDTQYF. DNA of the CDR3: TGTGCCAGCAGCTTGGACCAGCGGGAGGGCCTTGATACGCAGTATTTT.

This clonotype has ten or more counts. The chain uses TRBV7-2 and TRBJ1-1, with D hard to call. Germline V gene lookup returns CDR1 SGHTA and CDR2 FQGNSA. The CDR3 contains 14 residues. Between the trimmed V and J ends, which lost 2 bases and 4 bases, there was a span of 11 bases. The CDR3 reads CASSLLRLGTEAFF. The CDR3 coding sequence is TGTGCCAGCAGCTTACTGAGGTTGGGCACTGAAGCTTTCTTT. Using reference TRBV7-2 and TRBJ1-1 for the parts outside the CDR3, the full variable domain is GAGVSQSPSNKVTEKGKDVELRCDPISGHTALYWYRQSLGQGLEFLIYFQGNSAPDKSGLPSDRFSAERTGGSVSTLTIQRTQQEDSAVYLCASSLLRLGTEAFFGQGTRLTVV.

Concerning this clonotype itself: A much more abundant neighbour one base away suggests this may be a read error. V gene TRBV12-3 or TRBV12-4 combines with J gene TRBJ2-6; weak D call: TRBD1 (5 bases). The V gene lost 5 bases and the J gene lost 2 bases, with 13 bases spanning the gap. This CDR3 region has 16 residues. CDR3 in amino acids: CASSIGHITGANVLTF. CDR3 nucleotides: TGTGCCAGCAGTATCGGACACATAACTGGGGCCAACGTCCTGACTTTC.

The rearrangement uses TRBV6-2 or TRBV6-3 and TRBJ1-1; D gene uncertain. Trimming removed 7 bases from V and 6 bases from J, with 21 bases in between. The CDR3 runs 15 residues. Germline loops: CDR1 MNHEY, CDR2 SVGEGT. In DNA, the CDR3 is TGTGCCAGCAATCCTTCTGGTAACTTTAGGGCTGAAGCTTTCTTT. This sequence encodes CASNPSGNFRAEAFF.

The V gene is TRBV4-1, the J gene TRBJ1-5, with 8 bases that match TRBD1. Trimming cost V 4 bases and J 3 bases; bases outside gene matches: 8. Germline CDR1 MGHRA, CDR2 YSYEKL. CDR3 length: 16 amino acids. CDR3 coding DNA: TGCGCCAGCAGCCCAGGGGGCTACGCCGTCAATCAGCCCCAGCATTTT. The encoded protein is CASSPGGYAVNQPQHF.

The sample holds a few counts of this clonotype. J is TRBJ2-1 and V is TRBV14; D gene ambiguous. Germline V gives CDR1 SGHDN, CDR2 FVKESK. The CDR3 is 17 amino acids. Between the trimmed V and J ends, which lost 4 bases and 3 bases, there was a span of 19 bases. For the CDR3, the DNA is TGTGCCAGCAGCCCCCTCGCGGCTCTGGGGTTCTACAATGAGCAGTTCTTC. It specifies CASSPLAALGFYNEQFF.

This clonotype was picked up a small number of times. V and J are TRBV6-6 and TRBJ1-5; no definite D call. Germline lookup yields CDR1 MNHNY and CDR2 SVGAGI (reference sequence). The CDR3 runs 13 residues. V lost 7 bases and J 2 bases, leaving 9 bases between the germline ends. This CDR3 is CASNTRGNQPQHF. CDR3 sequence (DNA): TGTGCCAGCAACACAAGGGGCAATCAGCCCCAGCATTTT.

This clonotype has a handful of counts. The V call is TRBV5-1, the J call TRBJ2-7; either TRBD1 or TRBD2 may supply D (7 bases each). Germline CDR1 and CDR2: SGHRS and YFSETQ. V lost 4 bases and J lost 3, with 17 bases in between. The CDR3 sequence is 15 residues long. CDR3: CASSPGTAGSYEQYF. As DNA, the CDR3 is TGCGCCAGCAGCCCTGGGACAGCGGGAAGCTACGAGCAGTACTTC.

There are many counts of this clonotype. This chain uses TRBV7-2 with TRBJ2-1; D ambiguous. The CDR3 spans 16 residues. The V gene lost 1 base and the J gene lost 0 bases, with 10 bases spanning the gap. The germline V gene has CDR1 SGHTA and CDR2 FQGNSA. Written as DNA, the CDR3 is TGTGCCAGCAGCTTAGACCCTCAAACCTCCTACAATGAGCAGTTCTTC. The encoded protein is CASSLDPQTSYNEQFF.

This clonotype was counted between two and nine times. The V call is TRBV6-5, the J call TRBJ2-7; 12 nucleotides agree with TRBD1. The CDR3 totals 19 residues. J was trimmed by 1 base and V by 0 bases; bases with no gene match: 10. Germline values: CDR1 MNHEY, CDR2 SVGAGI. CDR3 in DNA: TGTGCCAGCAGTTACTCGAGGGGACAGGGGGCCCCAATTTCCTACGAGCAGTACTTC. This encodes CASSYSRGQGAPISYEQYF.

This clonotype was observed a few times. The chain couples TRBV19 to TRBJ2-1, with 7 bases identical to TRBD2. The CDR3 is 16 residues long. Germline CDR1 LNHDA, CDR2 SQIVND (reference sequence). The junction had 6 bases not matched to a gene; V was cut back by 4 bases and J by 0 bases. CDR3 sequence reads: CASSRSVAGSYNEQFF. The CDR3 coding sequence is TGTGCCAGTAGTAGGAGTGTAGCGGGCTCCTACAATGAGCAGTTCTTC.

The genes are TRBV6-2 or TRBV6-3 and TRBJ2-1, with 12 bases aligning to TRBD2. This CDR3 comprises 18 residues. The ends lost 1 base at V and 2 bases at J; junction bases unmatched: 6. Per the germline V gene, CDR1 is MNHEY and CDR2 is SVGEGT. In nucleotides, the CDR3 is TGTGCCAGCAGTTACTTGCCTAGCGGGAGGGCCGCCTACAATGAGCAGTTCTTC. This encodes CASSYLPSGRAAYNEQFF.

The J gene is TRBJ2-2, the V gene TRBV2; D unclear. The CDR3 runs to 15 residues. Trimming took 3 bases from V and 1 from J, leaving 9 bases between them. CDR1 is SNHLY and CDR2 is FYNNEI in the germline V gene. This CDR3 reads CASSDQVLNTGELFF. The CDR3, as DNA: TGTGCCAGCAGTGATCAGGTTTTGAACACCGGGGAGCTGTTTTTT.

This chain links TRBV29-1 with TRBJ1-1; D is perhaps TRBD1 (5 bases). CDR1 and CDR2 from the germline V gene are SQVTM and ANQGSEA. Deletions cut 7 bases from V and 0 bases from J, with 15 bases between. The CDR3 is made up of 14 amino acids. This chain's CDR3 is CSALEGRMNTEAFF. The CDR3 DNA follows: TGCAGCGCCCTGGAGGGACGGATGAACACTGAAGCTTTCTTT.

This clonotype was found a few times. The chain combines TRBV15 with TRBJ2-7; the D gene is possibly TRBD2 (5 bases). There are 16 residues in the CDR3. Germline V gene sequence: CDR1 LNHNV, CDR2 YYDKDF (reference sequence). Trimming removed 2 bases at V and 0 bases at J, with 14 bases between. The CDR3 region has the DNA TGTGCCACCAGCAGATCTCCCACGGGAAGCTCCTACGAGCAGTACTTC. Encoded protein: CATSRSPTGSSYEQYF.

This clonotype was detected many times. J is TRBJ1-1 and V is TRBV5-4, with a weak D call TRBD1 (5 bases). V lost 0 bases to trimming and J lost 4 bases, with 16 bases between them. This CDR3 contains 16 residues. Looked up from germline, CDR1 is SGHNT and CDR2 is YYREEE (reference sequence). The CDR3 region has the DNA TGTGCCAGCAGCTTGGATGGGGCTCGGTCGACCACTGAAGCTTTCTTT. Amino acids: CASSLDGARSTTEAFF.

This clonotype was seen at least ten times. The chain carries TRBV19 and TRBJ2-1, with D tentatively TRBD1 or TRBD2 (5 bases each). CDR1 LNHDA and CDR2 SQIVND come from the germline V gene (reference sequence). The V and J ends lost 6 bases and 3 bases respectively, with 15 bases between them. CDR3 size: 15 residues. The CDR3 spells CASRHGTASYNEQFF. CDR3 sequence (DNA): TGTGCCAGTAGACATGGGACGGCCAGCTACAATGAGCAGTTCTTC. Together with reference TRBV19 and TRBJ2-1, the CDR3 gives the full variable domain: DGGITQSPKYLFRKEGQNVTLSCEQNLNHDAMYWYRQDPGQGLRLIYYSQIVNDFQKGDIAEGYSVSREKKESFPLTVTSAQKNPTAFYLCASRHGTASYNEQFFGPGTRLTVL.